The 6 T cell receptor beta chains presented below share a single source sample, sequenced in a study of PD-L1 blockade in urothelial cancer. Documented time point: peripheral blood 6 weeks after treatment start. Sequencing was performed with immunoSEQ multiplex PCR; in TCRdb, only in-frame clones are kept and a portion is missing. This sample has some 19,000 clones, with about 80% found just once. The specimen comprised PBMCs, sampled around atezolizumab (anti-PD-L1) treatment. The receptors originated from a man aged 50 to 59 with urothelial cancer.

The chain carries TRBV9 and TRBJ2-1; 7 positions match TRBD2. The CDR3 spans 15 residues. Germline V lookup: CDR1 SGDLS, CDR2 YYNGEE. V dropped 5 bases and J dropped 4; count of bases not matched to a gene: 9. The CDR3, as DNA: TGTGCCAGCAGGAATGGGGGGGGACCATACAATGAGCAGTTCTTC. This encodes CASRNGGGPYNEQFF.

The V call is TRBV9, the J call TRBJ2-2; 7 nucleotides agree with TRBD2. This CDR3 is built from 15 residues. CDR1 and CDR2 from the germline V gene are SGDLS and YYNGEE. V was clipped by 0 bases and J by 3 bases; unmatched bases: 2. In DNA, the CDR3 is TGTGCCAGCAGCGTAGGCGGGGGACACACCGGGGAGCTGTTTTTT. It yields the protein CASSVGGGHTGELFF.

The genes are TRBV7-2 and TRBJ2-1; TRBD2 aligns across 8 bases. J gave up 0 bases and V 5 bases, and 3 bases lay outside the gene matches. In germline, CDR1 is SGHTA, CDR2 FQGNSA. CDR3 size: 15 residues. The CDR3 loop is CASSRTSSSYNEQFF. The CDR3 nucleotides are TGTGCCAGCAGCCGGACTAGCAGCTCCTACAATGAGCAGTTCTTC.

The genes are TRBV7-8 and TRBJ2-3; 8 bases fit TRBD2. V trimming: 0 bases; J trimming: 7 bases; junction bases outside the gene matches: 12. The CDR3 consists of 17 residues. From germline, CDR1 is SGHVS and CDR2 FQNEAQ. As DNA, the CDR3 is TGTGCCAGCAGCTTAGCGACTACGGGAGGGAGGCAAAATACGCAGTATTTT. Protein sequence: CASSLATTGGRQNTQYF.

The chain combines TRBV6-5 with TRBJ1-2; 8 nucleotides match TRBD1. Trimming removed 6 bases from V and 1 base from J; junction bases left unmatched: 4. The CDR3 sequence is 14 residues long. CDR1 is MNHEY, CDR2 SVGAGI, per germline. CDR3 in amino acids: CASSPDRDNYGYTF. The CDR3 DNA follows: TGTGCCAGCAGCCCGGACAGGGATAACTATGGCTACACCTTC.

The rearrangement links TRBV5-4 to TRBJ2-3, with a weak D call TRBD1 (6 bases). The CDR3 has 15 amino acids. The V end was cut by 4 bases, the J end by 0 bases, with 12 bases between. Per the germline V gene, CDR1 is SGHNT and CDR2 is YYREEE (reference sequence). The DNA for the CDR3 is TGTGCCAGCAGCCTGGGACAACATAGCACAGATACGCAGTATTTT. This codes for CASSLGQHSTDTQYF.